This paragraph covers one TCR beta chain sequence. Its antigen is currently unknown. CDR1 is SQVTM, CDR2 ANQGSEA, per germline. V lost 4 bases and J 4 bases, leaving 7 bases between the germline ends. The CDR3 length is 11 residues. This record belongs to a study of identical twins. TCRdb independently ran MiXCR on the 5' RACE reads; one entry per CDR3 protein. Of about 890,000 distinct CDR3 sequences detected, approximately 13% appear once; the ten largest clones hold roughly 1.5%. Broader study findings: Fewer insertions characterized abundant cord blood beta clonotypes, whereas memory repertoires showed none. Modelling underestimated the level of out-of-frame TCR alpha sharing observed in monozygotic twins.

This sample also appeared in a second study, on yellow fever vaccine responses in identical twins. As that report states: Twins reportedly appeared to share part of their vaccine T cell response while keeping part individual.

This receptor was obtained from a woman aged 18 to 35 in good health. Input material: PBMCs. This rearrangement joins TRBV29-1 to TRBJ2-5; D is uncertain. CDR3 DNA: TGCAGCGTTGGGAGTGGAGAGACCCAGTACTTC. Translated: CSVGSGETQYF. The complete variable domain, with remaining parts taken from reference TRBV29-1 and TRBJ2-5, reads SAVISQKPSRDICQRGTSLTIQCQVDSQVTMMFWYRQQPGQSLTLIATANQGSEATYESGFVIDKFPISRPNLTFSTLTVSNMSPEDSSIYLCSVGSGETQYFGPGTRLLVL.